This T cell receptor (beta chain) derives from a study of PD-1 blockade in classical Hodgkin lymphoma. Study-wide results and limits: By C4D1, diversity of CD4+ TCRs had risen significantly, whereas that of CD8+ TCRs had not. Patients starting nivolumab under 1 year after ASCT were excluded. Reports described newly diagnosed patients as having lower baseline TCR diversity than healthy donors.

This clone was counted a single time. Its antigen is unknown. The assay was immunoSEQ multiplex PCR, and TCRdb's table has in-frame clones only and misses some. This sample has roughly 36,000 clones, with 70% to 85% found just once. The germline V gene encodes CDR1 MNHEY and CDR2 SVGAGI. The V end lost 10 bases, the J end lost 0 bases, and 13 bases lay between the germline ends. CDR3 length: 14 residues. As to time point: cycle 4 day 1 (C4D1), after more than five weeks of nivolumab. Every patient was affected by relapse after autologous stem cell transplantation, while exposure to brentuximab vedotin was not uniform.

The clonotype was recovered from a human donor with classical Hodgkin lymphoma. The sample in question was peripheral blood mononuclear cells (PBMCs), obtained before the fourth cycle of nivolumab. The chain combines TRBV6-5 with TRBJ1-5, with TRBD1 as a possible D gene (5 bases). CDR3 DNA sequence: TGTGCCACGGGACCCCCTTATAGCAATCAGCCCCAGCATTTT. Translated: CATGPPYSNQPQHF.